This record looks at one T cell receptor beta chain sequence and its context. These data originate in a study of control samples from healthy donors and cancer patients. CDR1 and CDR2 (germline): LGHNT, FRNRAP. The V gene lost 5 bases and the J gene lost 0 bases, with 13 bases spanning the gap. CDR3 size: 15 residues. Only in-frame clones appear in the TCRdb table, and some are missing; sequencing was by immunoSEQ multiplex PCR. In the table there are roughly 170,000 clones, under 95% of which are singletons. The clonotype originates from a woman between 18 and 29 years old in good health. This rearrangement joins TRBV12-5 to TRBJ1-2; D is unclear. Source material: blood. The CDR3 DNA follows: TGTGCTAGTGGTCCAAGGCTTAACACTAACTATGGCTACACCTTC. It translates to CASGPRLNTNYGYTF.